These 10 T cell receptor beta chains were sequenced from one sample in a study of Ad26.COV2.S vaccination and SARS-CoV-2 variants. Only in-frame clones appear in the TCRdb table, and some are missing; sequencing was by immunoSEQ multiplex PCR. The sample lists around 250,000 clones; more than 75% were seen once. Specified treatment: about 20 received Ad26.COV2.S at low or high dose, single or two shots; roughly 5 received placebo; per-sample allocation not given. Samples analyzed were those drawn on day 63 after the first vaccine or placebo injection. Specimen: peripheral blood, collected in a trial of Ad26.COV2.S vaccine versus placebo. Source of these receptors: a person between 18 and 65 years old who received the Ad26.COV2.S COVID-19 vaccine or a placebo.

The V gene is TRBV7-2, the J gene TRBJ2-7; 8 bases fit TRBD2. Germline CDR1 is SGHTA and CDR2 is FQGNSA. CDR3 size: 17 residues. J gave up 3 bases and V 1 base, and 11 bases lay outside the gene matches. In DNA form, the CDR3 reads TGTGCCAGCAGCTTAGTCGGGGGCGGGAGCGGGGGCTACGAGCAGTACTTC. Translating it yields CASSLVGGGSGGYEQYF.

The chain employs TRBV7-2 and TRBJ1-2; TRBD1 matches 7 bases. With 5 bases clipped from V and 4 bases from J, the junction kept 4 bases outside the gene matches. In germline, CDR1 is SGHTA, CDR2 FQGNSA. The CDR3 runs 13 residues. The CDR3: CASSEGQLYGYTF. Written as DNA, the CDR3 is TGTGCCAGCAGCGAGGGACAGCTCTATGGCTACACCTTC.

This chain uses TRBV7-9 with TRBJ2-2, with a tentative D call TRBD1 (5 bases). V was trimmed by 6 bases and J by 2 bases, leaving 7 bases between them. CDR1 is SEHNR and CDR2 is FQNEAQ in the germline V gene (reference sequence). This CDR3 has 13 amino acids. The CDR3 DNA reads TGTGCCAGCAGGACAGAAAACACCGGGGAGCTGTTTTTT. It yields the protein CASRTENTGELFF.

The genes are TRBV19 and TRBJ1-1; TRBD1 is a possible D gene (6 bases). Trimming left V 7 bases short and J 11 bases short, with 17 bases between. This CDR3 is 12 amino acids long. CDR1 and CDR2 (germline): LNHDA, SQIVND (reference sequence). CDR3 sequence: CASISGDRKAFF. The CDR3 DNA is TGTGCCAGTATCTCAGGGGATAGGAAGGCTTTCTTT. The entire variable domain, with the rest obtained from reference TRBV19 and TRBJ1-1, is as follows: DGGITQSPKYLFRKEGQNVTLSCEQNLNHDAMYWYRQDPGQGLRLIYYSQIVNDFQKGDIAEGYSVSREKKESFPLTVTSAQKNPTAFYLCASISGDRKAFFGQGTRLTVV.

The V and J genes are TRBV7-6 and TRBJ2-7; D gene ambiguous. V was pared by 2 bases and J by 1 base, with 12 bases between. This CDR3 spans 15 amino acids. Germline V gene data show CDR1 as SGHVS and CDR2 as FNYEAQ. CDR3 sequence (DNA): TGTGCCAGCAGCTTAACCGGGCCTGGATCCTACGAGCAGTACTTC. It is translated as CASSLTGPGSYEQYF. Using reference TRBV7-6 and TRBJ2-7 for the parts outside the CDR3, the full variable domain is GAGVSQSPRYKVTKRGQDVALRCDPISGHVSLYWYRQALGQGPEFLTYFNYEAQQDKSGLPNDRFSAERPEGSISTLTIQRTEQRDSAMYRCASSLTGPGSYEQYFGPGTRLTVT.

In this sample, this clone turned up a few times. This chain connects TRBV19 to TRBJ2-5, with D perhaps assigned TRBD1 or TRBD2 (5 bases each). Germline V CDR1 and CDR2: LNHDA, SQIVND (reference sequence). CDR3 size: 14 residues. V lost 6 bases and J 2 bases, leaving 13 bases between the germline ends. CDR3 region: CASSHGDGQETQYF. The CDR3 bases are TGTGCCAGTAGCCATGGGGACGGACAAGAGACCCAGTACTTC.

The chain uses TRBV7-8 and TRBJ2-6, with D unclear. Trimming cost V 5 bases and J 2 bases, with 10 bases left between them. In germline, CDR1 is SGHVS, CDR2 FQNEAQ. The CDR3 has 15 residues. CDR3 residues: CASSPGLTGANVLTF. Written as DNA, the CDR3 is TGTGCCAGCAGCCCGGGCCTGACTGGGGCCAACGTCCTGACTTTC.

The gene calls are TRBV6-5 and TRBJ2-5, with TRBD1 identical over 9 bases. V was pared by 7 bases and J by 5 bases, with 5 bases of the junction left unmatched. Germline V lookup: CDR1 MNHEY, CDR2 SVGAGI. The CDR3 runs to 13 residues. The CDR3 DNA sequence: TGTGCCAGCAAGGACAGGGGATGGGAGACCCAGTACTTC. This codes for CASKDRGWETQYF.

The chain is built from TRBV24-1 and TRBJ2-1; 9 bases align to TRBD1. The CDR3 runs to 12 residues. V dropped 7 bases and J dropped 6; count of bases not matched to a gene: 0. The germline CDR1 and CDR2 sequences are KGHDR and SFDVKD. CDR3: CATRDRGNEQFF. In DNA, the CDR3 is TGTGCCACCAGGGACAGGGGCAATGAGCAGTTCTTC.

For the CDR3, the DNA is TGCGCCAGCAGCTTGCTGGGACATGGAAACATTCAGTACTTC. Translating it yields CASSLLGHGNIQYF. V gene TRBV5-1 combines with J gene TRBJ2-4; a possible D gene is TRBD1 (6 bases). V was shortened by 1 base and J by 6 bases, with 11 bases between the two germline ends. The CDR3 is 14 amino acids. CDR1 and CDR2 (germline): SGHRS, YFSETQ.